What follows are 23 T cell receptor beta chains derived from one specimen sequenced in a study of T cells in Graves' hyperthyroidism and ophthalmopathy (dated by TCRdb to the late 2010s). The library was generated by multiplex PCR. The sample was run on an Illumina HiSeq 2000. Amplification of TCR beta CDR3 regions was carried out from RNA transcripts. A first-round RT-PCR of the TCR CDR3 used the HTBI primer set with the Qiagen OneStep RT-PCR kit. TCRdb reran the public reads through fastp at Q25 and MiXCR, keeping productive beta chains. Each entry is one CDR3 protein sequence, shown with its most common DNA and genes. A total of 600,000 to 900,000 distinct CDR3 sequences appear in this sample, approximately 16% of them only once. The top ten clonotypes cover under 10% of the sample. What was sequenced was blood. Source of these receptors: a man aged 18 to 29 with Graves' hyperthyroidism.

This clonotype was detected many times. The J gene is TRBJ2-5, the V gene TRBV28; D possibly corresponds to TRBD2 (6 bases). V lost 8 bases and J lost 2, with 18 bases in between. The CDR3 runs 15 residues. The V gene's germline CDR1 is MDHEN and CDR2 SYDVKM. CDR3 sequence: CASGTPLAGQETQYF. CDR3 coding DNA: TGTGCCAGCGGGACGCCACTAGCCGGACAAGAGACCCAGTACTTC. Full variable domain (outside the CDR3, taken from reference TRBV28 and TRBJ2-5): DVKVTQSSRYLVKRTGEKVFLECVQDMDHENMFWYRQDPGLGLRLIYFSYDVKMKEKGDIPEGYSVSREKKERFSLILESASTNQTSMYLCASGTPLAGQETQYFGPGTRLLVL.

At least ten counts were recorded for this clonotype. The chain has TRBV7-8 and TRBJ2-4; D may be TRBD2 (5 bases). The CDR3 is 16 amino acids. V gave up 3 bases and J gave up 0 bases, with 12 bases separating them. Germline V gene sequence: CDR1 SGHVS, CDR2 FQNEAQ. This CDR3 reads CASSFYRGIAKNIQYF. The CDR3 DNA reads as TGTGCCAGCAGCTTCTATCGAGGGATAGCCAAAAACATTCAGTACTTC.

At least ten counts were recorded for this clonotype. The genes are TRBV12-3 or TRBV12-4 and TRBJ1-5; no reliable D call. The V end was cut by 3 bases, the J end by 3 bases, with 9 bases between. The CDR3 runs 14 residues. Here the CDR3 reads CASSFYGINQPQHF. In nucleotides, the CDR3 is TGTGCCAGCAGTTTTTACGGGATCAATCAGCCCCAGCATTTT.

The chain has TRBV6-1 and TRBJ2-7; maybe TRBD1 (5 bases). Trimming took 8 bases from V and 0 from J, leaving 17 bases between them. The CDR3 is made up of 15 amino acids. Germline CDR1 is MNHNS and CDR2 is SASEGT. This CDR3 is CASSTTRQSSYEQYF. The CDR3 DNA is TGTGCCAGCTCTACGACCCGACAGAGCTCCTACGAGCAGTACTTC.

The chain has TRBV29-1 and TRBJ2-1; TRBD1 matches 7 bases. The J segment lost 0 bases and the V segment lost 4 bases, leaving 3 bases of the junction unmatched. Germline V gives CDR1 SQVTM, CDR2 ANQGSEA. The CDR3 consists of 14 residues. Here the CDR3 reads CSVGPGGSYNEQFF. The CDR3 region has the DNA TGCAGCGTTGGCCCAGGGGGCTCCTACAATGAGCAGTTCTTC.

CDR3 protein: CATSDRLAGDTDTQYF. For the CDR3, the DNA is TGTGCCACCAGTGACCGACTAGCGGGAGACACAGATACGCAGTATTTT. V is TRBV24-1 and J is TRBJ2-3; 12 bases fit TRBD2. The CDR3 is 16 amino acids. Germline V gene lookup returns CDR1 KGHDR and CDR2 SFDVKD. With 4 bases clipped from V and 2 bases from J, the junction kept 3 bases outside the gene matches.

This clonotype was detected a few times. CDR3 DNA: TGCAGTGCCAGATGGGTAATTAGGGTCACTGAAGCTTTCTTT. This gives the protein CSARWVIRVTEAFF. The chain couples TRBV20-1 to TRBJ1-1; D not certain. Trimming left V 6 bases short and J 4 bases short, with 18 bases between. Per germline, CDR1 DFQATT and CDR2 SNEGSKA (reference sequence). CDR3 length: 14 residues.

The chain links TRBV11-3 to TRBJ1-2; D is unclear. Germline V gene sequence: CDR1 SGHNT, CDR2 YENEEA. V lost 5 bases, J lost 6 bases, and 16 bases lay in between. The CDR3 spans 14 residues. The CDR3 nucleotides are TGTGCCAGCAGCCCCAGCCCGGGCGGTCATGGCTACACCTTC. Its protein is CASSPSPGGHGYTF. Full variable domain (rest looked up from reference TRBV11-3 and TRBJ1-2): EAGVVQSPRYKIIEKKQPVAFWCNPISGHNTLYWYLQNLGQGPELLIRYENEEAVDDSQLPKDRFSAERLKGVDSTLKIQPAELGDSAVYLCASSPSPGGHGYTFGSGTRLTVV.

This clonotype was recorded at least ten times. The rearrangement links TRBV28 to TRBJ2-7, with 10 bases identical to TRBD1. The junction had 4 bases not matched to a gene; V was cut back by 4 bases and J by 4 bases. The V gene's germline CDR1 is MDHEN and CDR2 SYDVKM. This CDR3 is 14 amino acids long. The CDR3 nucleotides are TGTGCCAGCAGTTCCGCGGGACAGGGGTACGAGCAGTACTTC. It codes for CASSSAGQGYEQYF.

This clonotype was seen more than once but under ten times. This sequence joins TRBV4-3 and TRBJ1-5; D is unresolved. This CDR3 is built from 15 residues. Germline CDR1 reads LGHNA; CDR2 reads YSLEER. V lost 7 bases to trimming and J lost 3 bases, with 16 bases between them. The CDR3 DNA follows: TGCGCCAGCACCAAAGAGGGAACACACAATCAGCCCCAGCATTTT. It encodes CASTKEGTHNQPQHF.

This clonotype has just a few counts. V gene TRBV3-1 combines with J gene TRBJ2-5; D is unclear. Germline V gene lookup returns CDR1 LGHDT and CDR2 YNNKEL (reference sequence). Trimming pared 3 bases from V and 4 bases from J, leaving 12 bases between. There are 14 residues in the CDR3. The CDR3 loop is CASSQFGRSETQYF. CDR3 DNA: TGTGCCAGCAGCCAGTTCGGTCGGTCAGAGACCCAGTACTTC.

The chain links TRBV20-1 to TRBJ2-1; 8 bases fit TRBD2. The CDR3 runs 15 residues. The V and J ends lost 5 bases and 1 base, in that order; junction bases with no gene match: 7. CDR1 and CDR2 from the germline V gene are DFQATT and SNEGSKA (reference sequence). DNA for the CDR3: TGCAGTGCTTCTCCAGCGGGGGTTTCCTACAATGAGCAGTTCTTC. Its protein is CSASPAGVSYNEQFF.

The chain is built from TRBV20-1 and TRBJ2-1; the match to TRBD2 covers 11 bases. The CDR3 runs 15 residues. Germline lookup yields CDR1 DFQATT and CDR2 SNEGSKA (reference sequence). V shed 3 bases, J shed 6 bases, and the junction held 7 bases outside the gene matches. The CDR3 nucleotides are TGCAGTGCTAGCTCCACTAGCGGGAGAGGCAATGAGCAGTTCTTC. Its protein is CSASSTSGRGNEQFF.

This clonotype occurred a few times. The chain joins TRBV6-2 or TRBV6-3 to TRBJ2-1; D uncertain. V gave up 0 bases and J gave up 0 bases, with 9 bases separating them. CDR1 is MNHEY, CDR2 SVGEGT, per germline. The CDR3 runs 16 residues. As DNA, the CDR3 is TGTGCCAGCAGTTACTCCACAGAGAGCTCCTACAATGAGCAGTTCTTC. Residues: CASSYSTESSYNEQFF.

This clonotype was seen ten or more times. V usage is TRBV7-2 and J usage is TRBJ2-1, with D possibly TRBD2 on 5 matching bases. V dropped 0 bases and J dropped 2 bases, with 8 bases sitting between them. The germline CDR1 and CDR2 sequences are SGHTA and FQGNSA. The CDR3 contains 15 residues. CDR3 coding DNA: TGTGCCAGCAGCTTAGCGGGAGCACCCTACAATGAGCAGTTCTTC. As protein: CASSLAGAPYNEQFF.

This clonotype was seen a handful of times. DNA of the CDR3: TGCAGTGCTAGAGATTTCAGGACAGGCCCCCCAGATACGCAGTATTTT. This encodes CSARDFRTGPPDTQYF. This chain links TRBV20-1 with TRBJ2-3; 7 bases fit TRBD1. V was clipped by 0 bases and J by 4 bases; unmatched bases: 10. Germline-derived CDR1 and CDR2 are DFQATT and SNEGSKA (reference sequence). This CDR3 is 16 amino acids long.

CDR3 sequence (DNA): TGTGCCAGCAGCCCGCGAGTGGGAGGGCCGAAGGAGACCCAGTACTTC. Protein sequence: CASSPRVGGPKETQYF. This chain joins TRBV4-2 and TRBJ2-5, with 7 bases that match TRBD2. Germline trimming cut 4 bases from V and 5 bases from J; bases unmatched to any gene: 13. Germline CDR1 and CDR2: LGHNA and YNFKEQ. The CDR3 contains 16 residues.

Details on this clonotype: The junction and the germline gene differ at one end; a read error may be behind it. The rearrangement links TRBV28 to TRBJ2-7, with a weak D call TRBD2 (6 bases). The CDR3 extends over 13 amino acids. The germline gives CDR1 MDHEN, CDR2 SYDVKM. The CDR3 DNA follows: TGTGCCACCCGGGACTTCAGCTCCTACGGGCAGTACTTC. Protein product: CATRDFSSYGQYF.

This clonotype was observed at least ten times. This rearrangement joins TRBV28 to TRBJ2-3; 10 bases line up with TRBD1. The CDR3 length is 16 residues. After removal of 4 bases from V and 5 bases from J, the junction contained 9 bases not matched to a gene. Germline V lookup: CDR1 MDHEN, CDR2 SYDVKM. CDR3: CASSSTGTGAGDTQYF. DNA for the CDR3: TGTGCCAGCAGTTCGACCGGGACAGGGGCTGGAGATACGCAGTATTTT.

This sequence joins TRBV4-1 and TRBJ2-5; 13 bases line up with TRBD2. CDR1 MGHRA and CDR2 YSYEKL come from the germline V gene. CDR3 size: 16 residues. V was pared by 5 bases and J by 4 bases, with 7 bases of the junction left unmatched. The CDR3 region is CASSKGLAGSGETQYF. CDR3 in DNA: TGCGCCAGCAGCAAGGGACTAGCGGGATCTGGAGAGACCCAGTACTTC.

This clonotype was seen ten or more times. This chain connects TRBV7-9 to TRBJ2-5; D ambiguous. The germline CDR1 and CDR2 sequences are SEHNR and FQNEAQ (reference sequence). The germline V and J ends were trimmed by 5 bases and 0 bases, with 16 bases remaining between them. The CDR3 covers 16 residues. The CDR3 nucleotides read TGTGCCAGCAGCCCTGACGGTGCGAAGAACCAAGAGACCCAGTACTTC. It yields the protein CASSPDGAKNQETQYF.

The rearrangement links TRBV20-1 to TRBJ1-1; maybe TRBD1 (6 bases). The CDR3 is 15 residues long. The germline V gene has CDR1 DFQATT and CDR2 SNEGSKA (reference sequence). Trimming took 0 bases from V and 1 from J, leaving 12 bases between them. CDR3 in amino acids: CSAREARGSNTEAFF. The DNA of the CDR3 is TGCAGTGCTAGAGAGGCCAGGGGCTCGAACACTGAAGCTTTCTTT.

The chain has TRBV5-1 and TRBJ2-1; perhaps TRBD2 as D (5 bases). The germline V gene has CDR1 SGHRS and CDR2 YFSETQ. The CDR3 is made up of 14 amino acids. Trimming removed 4 bases at V and 6 bases at J, with 14 bases between. CDR3 DNA sequence: TGCGCCAGCAGCCACTCGGGGTACTCCAATGAGCAGTTCTTC. Amino acid sequence: CASSHSGYSNEQFF.